This record concerns one T cell receptor beta chain sequence. The table came from immunoSEQ multiplex PCR; TCRdb's copy has only in-frame clones and leaves some out. The table shows more than 300,000 clones, with about nine tenths occurring only once. The sample is drawn from a study of blood T cell repertoires in COVID-19. The ends were cut back, 1 base at V and 7 bases at J, with 5 bases in the middle. From germline, CDR1 is LGHDT and CDR2 YNNKEL (reference sequence). CDR3 length equals 12 residues. Sequenced input: PBMCs or T cells enriched from blood (not recorded which). This clonotype was sampled from a woman aged 40 to 55 who had been exposed to COVID-19. The chain is built from TRBV3-1 (or the pseudogene TRBV3-2) and TRBJ2-4; no clear D gene. The CDR3 loop reads CASSQAVNIQYF. The CDR3, as DNA: TGTGCCAGCAGCCAAGCAGTCAACATTCAGTACTTC.